The clone carrying this T cell receptor (beta chain) was seen a handful of times. Its antigen is undetermined. The CDR3 contains 13 residues. Germline V lookup: CDR1 MGHDK, CDR2 SYGVNS. These data are taken from a study of T cell repertoires in cytomegalovirus infection. TCRdb re-called the reads through MiXCR, storing one row per CDR3 protein. The sample has about 310,000 distinct CDR3 sequences; 20% to 30% are singletons. This specimen consisted of cultured PBMCs, obtained from culture after CMV antigen stimulation. The chain is built from TRBV25-1 and TRBJ2-1, with D perhaps TRBD2 (6 bases). This receptor was identified in a human donor in good health (CMV status not recorded). Some clones in this sample may be carry-over from other donors' samples. The CDR3 bases are TGTGTTAAACGGAGGGGTTCCTACAATGAGCAGTTCTTC. Encoded protein: CVKRRGSYNEQFF.